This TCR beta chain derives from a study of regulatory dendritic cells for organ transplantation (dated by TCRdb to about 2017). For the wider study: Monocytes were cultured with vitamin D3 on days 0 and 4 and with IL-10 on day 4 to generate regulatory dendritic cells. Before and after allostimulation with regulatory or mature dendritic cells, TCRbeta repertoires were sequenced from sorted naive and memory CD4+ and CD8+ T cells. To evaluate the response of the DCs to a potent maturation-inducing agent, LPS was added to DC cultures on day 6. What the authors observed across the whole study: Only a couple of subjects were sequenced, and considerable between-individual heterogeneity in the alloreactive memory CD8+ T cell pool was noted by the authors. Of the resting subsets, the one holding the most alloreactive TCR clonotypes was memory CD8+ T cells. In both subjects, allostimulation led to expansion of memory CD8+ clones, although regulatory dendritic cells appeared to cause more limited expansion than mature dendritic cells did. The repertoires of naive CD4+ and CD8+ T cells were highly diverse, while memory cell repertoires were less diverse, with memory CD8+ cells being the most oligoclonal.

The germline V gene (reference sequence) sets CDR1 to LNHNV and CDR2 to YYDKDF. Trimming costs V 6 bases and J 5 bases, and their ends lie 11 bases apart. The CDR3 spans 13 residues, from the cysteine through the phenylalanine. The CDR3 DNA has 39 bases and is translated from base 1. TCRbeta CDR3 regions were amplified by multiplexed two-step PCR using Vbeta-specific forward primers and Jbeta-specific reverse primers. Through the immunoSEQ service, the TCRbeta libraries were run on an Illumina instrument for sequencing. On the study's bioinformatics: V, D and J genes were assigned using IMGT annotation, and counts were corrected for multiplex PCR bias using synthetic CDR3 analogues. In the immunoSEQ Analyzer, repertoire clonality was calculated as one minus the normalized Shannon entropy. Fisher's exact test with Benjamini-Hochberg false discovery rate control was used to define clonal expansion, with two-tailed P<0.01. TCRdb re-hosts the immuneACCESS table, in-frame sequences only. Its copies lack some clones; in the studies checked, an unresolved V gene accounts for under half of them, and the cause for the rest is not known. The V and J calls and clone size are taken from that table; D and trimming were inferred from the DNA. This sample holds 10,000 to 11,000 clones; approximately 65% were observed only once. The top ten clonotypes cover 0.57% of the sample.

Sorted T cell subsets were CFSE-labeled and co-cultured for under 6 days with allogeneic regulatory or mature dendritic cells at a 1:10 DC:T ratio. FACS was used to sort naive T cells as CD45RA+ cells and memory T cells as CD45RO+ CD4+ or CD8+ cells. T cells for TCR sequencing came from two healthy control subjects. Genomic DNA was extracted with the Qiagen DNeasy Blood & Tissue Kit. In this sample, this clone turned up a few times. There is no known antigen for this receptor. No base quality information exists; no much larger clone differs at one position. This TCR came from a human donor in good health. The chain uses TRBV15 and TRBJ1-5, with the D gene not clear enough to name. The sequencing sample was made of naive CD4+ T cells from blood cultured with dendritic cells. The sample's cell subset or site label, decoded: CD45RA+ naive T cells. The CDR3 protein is CATSRGNDQPQHF. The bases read TGTGCCACCAGTCGAGGAAACGATCAGCCCCAGCATTTT.